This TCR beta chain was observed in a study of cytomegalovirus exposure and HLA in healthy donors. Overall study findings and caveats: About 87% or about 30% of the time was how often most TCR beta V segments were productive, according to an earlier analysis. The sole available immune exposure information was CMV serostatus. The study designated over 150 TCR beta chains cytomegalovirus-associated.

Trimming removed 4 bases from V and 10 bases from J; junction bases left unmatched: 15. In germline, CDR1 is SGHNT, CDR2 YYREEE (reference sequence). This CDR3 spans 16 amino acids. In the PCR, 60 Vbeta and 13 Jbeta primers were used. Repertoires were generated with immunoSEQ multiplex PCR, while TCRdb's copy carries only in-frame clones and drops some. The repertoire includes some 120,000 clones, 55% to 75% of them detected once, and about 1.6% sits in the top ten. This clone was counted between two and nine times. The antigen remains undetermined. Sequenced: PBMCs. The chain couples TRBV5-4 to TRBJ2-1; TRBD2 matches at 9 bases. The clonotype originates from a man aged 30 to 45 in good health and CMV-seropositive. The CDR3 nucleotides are TGTGCCAGCAGCCCGGGAGGGCTAGCGGGAAGAGGCGAGCAGTTCTTC. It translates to CASSPGGLAGRGEQFF.